This TCR beta chain comes out of a study of early stage breast cancer tumors. On the study more broadly: Each sample averaged roughly 9.6-fold read coverage.

Trimming pared 1 base from V and 0 bases from J, leaving 14 bases between. The CDR3 is 17 residues long. CDR1 SGHDT and CDR2 YYEEEE come from the germline V gene. Blood replicates held 0.5 ug DNA, tumor or normal breast about 1.5 ug, two each. Here immunoSEQ multiplex PCR was the method, and the copy in TCRdb shows in-frame clones only, minus some. The sample has tens of thousands of clones; approximately 79% are singletons. The sequenced material came from blood. The clonotype comes from a person in their sixties or seventies with breast cancer. The V and J genes are TRBV5-6 and TRBJ1-3; D is ambiguous. The CDR3 sequence: CASSLLGVAGSGNTIYF. CDR3 DNA: TGTGCCAGCAGCTTGTTAGGAGTTGCCGGCTCTGGAAACACCATATATTTT.